The 21 T cell receptor beta chains below come from one sample, sequenced in a study of Ad26.COV2.S vaccination and SARS-CoV-2 variants. Sequenced by immunoSEQ multiplex PCR; TCRdb stores in-frame clones only, minus some. The sample lists about 350,000 clones; around 92% were seen once. This sample comprised peripheral blood, obtained after recovery from COVID-19. These receptors were obtained from a human donor who had recovered from COVID-19.

The gene calls are TRBV4-2 and TRBJ1-3, with 10 nucleotides matching TRBD1. V lost 0 bases to trimming and J lost 2 bases; unmatched junction nucleotides: 4. The germline gives CDR1 LGHNA, CDR2 YNFKEQ. This CDR3 spans 17 amino acids. The CDR3 loop is CASSQEIGQGAGNTIYF. The CDR3 coding sequence is TGTGCCAGCAGCCAAGAAATAGGACAGGGGGCTGGAAACACCATATATTTT.

The chain employs TRBV7-9 and TRBJ1-3; D is perhaps TRBD1 (5 bases). The CDR3 runs 16 residues. Germline V gives CDR1 SEHNR, CDR2 FQNEAQ (reference sequence). V was shortened by 4 bases and J by 4 bases, with 17 bases between the two germline ends. Written as DNA, the CDR3 is TGTGCCAGCAGCTCTAACACGGGGGAATACGGAAACACCATATATTTT. This encodes CASSSNTGEYGNTIYF.

The V and J genes are TRBV6-6 and TRBJ1-1; unclear D gene. V was shortened by 2 bases and J by 7 bases, with 8 bases between the two germline ends. The CDR3 consists of 12 residues. Germline CDR1 MNHNY, CDR2 SVGAGI (reference sequence). The CDR3 nucleotides are TGTGCCAGCAGTTACCATGGGAATGAAGCTTTCTTT. It codes for CASSYHGNEAFF.

The chain uses TRBV7-8 and TRBJ1-3; no clear D. Germline CDR1 is SGHVS and CDR2 is FQNEAQ. The CDR3 is made up of 15 amino acids. V was shortened by 1 base and J by 0 bases, with 7 bases between the two germline ends. This CDR3 reads CASSLVSPSGNTIYF. In DNA, the CDR3 is TGTGCCAGCAGCTTAGTATCCCCCTCTGGAAACACCATATATTTT.

The J gene is TRBJ1-2, the V gene TRBV18; D remains ambiguous. V dropped 2 bases and J dropped 10 bases, with 20 bases sitting between them. The CDR3 covers 15 residues. From germline, CDR1 is KGHSH and CDR2 LQKENI. CDR3 bases: TGTGCCAGCTCACCAGATAATTCGGGAGCACAAGTCTACACCTTC. This sequence encodes CASSPDNSGAQVYTF.

The chain employs TRBV9 and TRBJ2-7, with 7 bases aligning to TRBD1. The V gene's germline CDR1 is SGDLS and CDR2 YYNGEE. The CDR3 runs to 16 residues. J was trimmed by 2 bases and V by 4 bases; bases with no gene match: 12. The CDR3 nucleotides are TGTGCCAGCAGCTTCTCCACCGGGACAGCGACCTACGAGCAGTACTTC. It yields the protein CASSFSTGTATYEQYF.

The chain has TRBV28 and TRBJ2-1; D not certain. Trimming stripped 6 bases from V and 7 bases from J, with 10 bases between. The CDR3 has 12 residues. Germline V gives CDR1 MDHEN, CDR2 SYDVKM. CDR3 DNA sequence: TGTGCCAGCAGGGTTAAGGGAAATGAGCAGTTCTTC. This codes for CASRVKGNEQFF.

The gene calls are TRBV7-2 and TRBJ2-5; 10 bases are shared with TRBD2. The CDR3 sequence is 15 residues long. The germline V gene has CDR1 SGHTA and CDR2 FQGNSA. J was trimmed by 2 bases and V by 2 bases; bases with no gene match: 2. Here the CDR3 DNA reads TGTGCCAGCAGCTTAACAGCGGGGGGGCAAGAGACCCAGTACTTC. It specifies CASSLTAGGQETQYF.

The V call is TRBV2, the J call TRBJ1-2; D ambiguous. Looked up from germline, CDR1 is SNHLY and CDR2 is FYNNEI. CDR3 length equals 15 residues. Trimming left V 4 bases short and J 0 bases short, with 12 bases between. The CDR3 DNA is TGTGCCAGCAGTGCGGACGGGGTAGCTAACTATGGCTACACCTTC. This encodes CASSADGVANYGYTF.

The chain joins TRBV6-5 to TRBJ2-7, with TRBD1 identical over 9 bases. Germline assignment: CDR1 MNHEY and CDR2 SVGAGI. V was clipped by 6 bases and J by 1 base; unmatched bases: 4. CDR3 length: 14 amino acids. CDR3 bases: TGTGCCAGCAGCCGGACAGGGGATTCCTACGAGCAGTACTTC. Protein sequence: CASSRTGDSYEQYF.

The chain carries TRBV9 and TRBJ1-5; 8 bases align to TRBD1. The CDR3 is 15 amino acids. CDR1 is SGDLS and CDR2 is YYNGEE in the germline V gene. Losses at the gene ends were 5 bases for V and 5 bases for J; bases not matched to a gene: 9. Here the CDR3 reads CASSPRTGGDQPQHF. The CDR3 nucleotides are TGTGCCAGCAGTCCACGTACAGGGGGAGATCAGCCCCAGCATTTT.

The chain links TRBV7-9 to TRBJ2-3; D ambiguous. This CDR3 is 14 amino acids long. Germline lookup yields CDR1 SEHNR and CDR2 FQNEAQ (reference sequence). The V end was cut by 6 bases, the J end by 2 bases, with 12 bases between. The CDR3 region is CASRGPPLTDTQYF. DNA for the CDR3: TGTGCCAGCAGAGGACCGCCACTCACAGATACGCAGTATTTT.

This chain uses TRBV4-1 with TRBJ1-1; 8 positions match TRBD1. J lost 0 bases, V lost 2 bases, and 5 bases had no gene match. The CDR3 has 16 amino acids. Germline lookup yields CDR1 MGHRA and CDR2 YSYEKL. In DNA, the CDR3 is TGCGCCAGCAGCCAACAGGGGGCAGGACTGAACACTGAAGCTTTCTTT. This sequence encodes CASSQQGAGLNTEAFF.

The chain employs TRBV5-1 and TRBJ1-2; 9 nucleotides align to TRBD1. The germline CDR1 and CDR2 sequences are SGHRS and YFSETQ. The CDR3 sequence is 13 residues long. Losses at the gene ends were 2 bases for V and 7 bases for J; bases not matched to a gene: 3. The CDR3 bases are TGCGCCAGCAGCTTCACAGGGGGCAGTGGCTACACCTTC. Translating it yields CASSFTGGSGYTF.

The rearrangement links TRBV19 to TRBJ2-7; D is uncertain. The CDR3 loop spans 15 amino acids. Trimming left V 6 bases short and J 2 bases short, with 17 bases between. Per germline, CDR1 LNHDA and CDR2 SQIVND (reference sequence). Written as DNA, the CDR3 is TGTGCCAGTAGCGCCCCAGGTATTCAGGCCTACGAGCAGTACTTC. It is translated as CASSAPGIQAYEQYF.

V gene TRBV10-3 combines with J gene TRBJ1-4, with 9 bases identical to TRBD1. CDR1 ENHRY and CDR2 SYGVKD come from the germline V gene. The CDR3 has 18 amino acids. V trimming: 0 bases; J trimming: 2 bases; junction bases outside the gene matches: 7. The CDR3 loop reads CAISESGQGLYTNEKLFF. DNA for the CDR3: TGTGCCATCAGTGAGTCGGGACAGGGCCTCTATACTAATGAAAAACTGTTTTTT.

The gene calls are TRBV7-9 and TRBJ1-4; no definite D call. Germline CDR1 SEHNR, CDR2 FQNEAQ (reference sequence). The V end was cut by 5 bases, the J end by 8 bases, with 9 bases between. The CDR3 spans 12 residues. Here the CDR3 reads CASSPLREKLFF. The CDR3 bases are TGTGCCAGCAGCCCATTGAGGGAAAAACTGTTTTTT.

This chain uses TRBV11-3 with TRBJ1-2; D is uncertain. The CDR3 contains 17 residues. Trimming stripped 1 base from V and 5 bases from J, with 20 bases between. Germline assignment: CDR1 SGHNT and CDR2 YENEEA. Here the CDR3 DNA reads TGTGCCAGCAGCTTAGTTAGGGCAGAGCGATTGAGGTATGGCTACACCTTC. Its translation: CASSLVRAERLRYGYTF.

The chain couples TRBV20-1 to TRBJ2-3; D is undetermined. CDR3 size: 10 residues. Germline CDR1 reads DFQATT; CDR2 reads SNEGSKA (reference sequence). CDR3 region: CRPLPDTQYF. DNA of the CDR3: TGCAGGCCCCTCCCAGATACGCAGTATTTT.

A note on this clone: Distinct nucleotide sequences in the sample also encode this CDR3. The chain is built from TRBV5-4 and TRBJ1-2; D ambiguous. The CDR3 spans 13 residues. Germline V lookup: CDR1 SGHNT, CDR2 YYREEE (reference sequence). V was trimmed by 2 bases and J by 5 bases, leaving 10 bases between them. CDR3 protein: CASSLGGSYGYTF. The CDR3, as DNA: TGTGCCAGCAGCTTAGGAGGGTCTTATGGCTACACCTTC.

The gene calls are TRBV27 and TRBJ2-7; the D is unclear. V was trimmed by 1 base and J by 6 bases, leaving 7 bases between them. The CDR3 has 12 residues. Germline CDR1 MNHEY, CDR2 SMNVEV (reference sequence). CDR3 region: CASSLLGTEQYF. The CDR3, as DNA: TGTGCCAGCAGTTTATTGGGTACCGAGCAGTACTTC.